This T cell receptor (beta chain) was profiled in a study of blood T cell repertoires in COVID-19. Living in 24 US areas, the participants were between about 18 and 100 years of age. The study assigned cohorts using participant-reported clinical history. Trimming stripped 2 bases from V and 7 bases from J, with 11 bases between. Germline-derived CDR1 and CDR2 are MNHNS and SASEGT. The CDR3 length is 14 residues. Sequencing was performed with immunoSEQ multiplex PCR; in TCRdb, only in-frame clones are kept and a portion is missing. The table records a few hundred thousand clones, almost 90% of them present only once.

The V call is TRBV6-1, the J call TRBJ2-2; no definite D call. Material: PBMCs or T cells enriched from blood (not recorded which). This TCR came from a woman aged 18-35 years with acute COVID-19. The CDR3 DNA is TGTGCCAGCAGTGAATTGCGGCGTGGCGGGGAGCTGTTTTTT. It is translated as CASSELRRGGELFF.